This TCR beta chain derives from a study of CD8 T cells in ankylosing spondylitis. Study results and caveats: A TCR beta motif of fewer than ten highly homologous variants seemed to mark ankylosing spondylitis blood.

One entry per CDR3 protein, called by TCRdb with MiXCR from the 5' RACE reads. The sample has hundreds of thousands of distinct CDR3 sequences, roughly 26% seen once; the top ten hold about 0.9%. This clonotype was observed a handful of times. Antigen unknown. The receptor was isolated from a male donor with ankylosing spondylitis. The sample taken for sequencing was blood, either unsorted or a sorted T cell fraction (not recorded which).

The CDR3: CATSRGYYNEQFF. As DNA, the CDR3 is TGTGCCACCAGCCGAGGCTACTACAATGAGCAGTTCTTC. The rearrangement links TRBV24-1 to TRBJ2-1, with D uncertain. Trimming cost V 7 bases and J 3 bases, with 9 bases left between them. CDR3 length equals 13 residues. Germline V gives CDR1 KGHDR, CDR2 SFDVKD.